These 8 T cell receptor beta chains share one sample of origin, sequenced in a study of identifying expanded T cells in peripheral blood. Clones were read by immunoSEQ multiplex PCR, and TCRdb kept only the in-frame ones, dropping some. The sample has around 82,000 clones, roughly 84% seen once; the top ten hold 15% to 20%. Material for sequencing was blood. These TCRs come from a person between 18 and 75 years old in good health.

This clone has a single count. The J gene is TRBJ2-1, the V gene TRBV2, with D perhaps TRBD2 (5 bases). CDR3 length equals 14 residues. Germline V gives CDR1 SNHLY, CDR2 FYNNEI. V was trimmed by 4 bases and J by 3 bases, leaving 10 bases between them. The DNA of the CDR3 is TGTGCCAGCAGTGTAGAGCGGAACTACAATGAGCAGTTCTTC. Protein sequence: CASSVERNYNEQFF.

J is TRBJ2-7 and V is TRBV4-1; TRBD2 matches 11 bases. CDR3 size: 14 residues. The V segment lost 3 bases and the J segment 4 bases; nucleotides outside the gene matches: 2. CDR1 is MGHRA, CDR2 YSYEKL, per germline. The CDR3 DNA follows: TGCGCCAGCAGCCATACTAGCGGGAGTTACGAGCAGTACTTC. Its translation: CASSHTSGSYEQYF.

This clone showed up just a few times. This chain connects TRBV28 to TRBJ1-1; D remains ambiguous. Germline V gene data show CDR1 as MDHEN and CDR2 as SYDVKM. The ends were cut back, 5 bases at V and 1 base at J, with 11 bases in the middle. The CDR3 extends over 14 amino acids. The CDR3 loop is CASSPRTGNTEAFF. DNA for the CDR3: TGTGCCAGCAGTCCCAGGACGGGGAACACTGAAGCTTTCTTT.

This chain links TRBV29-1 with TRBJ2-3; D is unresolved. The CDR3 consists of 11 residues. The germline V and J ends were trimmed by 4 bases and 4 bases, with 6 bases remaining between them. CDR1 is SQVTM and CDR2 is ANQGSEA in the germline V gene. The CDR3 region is CSVGWSDTQYF. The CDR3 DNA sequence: TGCAGCGTTGGTTGGTCAGATACGCAGTATTTT.

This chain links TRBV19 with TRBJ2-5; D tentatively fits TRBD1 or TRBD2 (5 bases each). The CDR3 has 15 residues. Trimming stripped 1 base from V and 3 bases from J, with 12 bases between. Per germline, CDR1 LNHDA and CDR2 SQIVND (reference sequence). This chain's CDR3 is CASSIARGREETQYF. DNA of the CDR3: TGTGCCAGTAGTATAGCGAGGGGCCGGGAAGAGACCCAGTACTTC.

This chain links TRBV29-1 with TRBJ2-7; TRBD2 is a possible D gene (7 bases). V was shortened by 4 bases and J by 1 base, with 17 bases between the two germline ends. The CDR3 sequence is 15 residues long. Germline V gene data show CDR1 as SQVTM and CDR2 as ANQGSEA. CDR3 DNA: TGCAGCGTTGCTACGTTGGGGGGGCTATCCTACGAGCAGTACTTC. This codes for CSVATLGGLSYEQYF.

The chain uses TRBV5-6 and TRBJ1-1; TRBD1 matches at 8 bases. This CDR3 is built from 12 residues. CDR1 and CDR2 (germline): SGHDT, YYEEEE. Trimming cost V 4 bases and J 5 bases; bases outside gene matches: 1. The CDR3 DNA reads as TGTGCCAGCAGCCGGACAGGGACTGAAGCTTTCTTT. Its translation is CASSRTGTEAFF.

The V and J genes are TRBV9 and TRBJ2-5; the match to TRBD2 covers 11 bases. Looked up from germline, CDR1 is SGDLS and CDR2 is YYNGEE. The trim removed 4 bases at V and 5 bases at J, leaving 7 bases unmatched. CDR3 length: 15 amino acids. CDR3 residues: CASSKLAGEAETQYF. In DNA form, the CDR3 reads TGTGCCAGCAGCAAACTAGCGGGAGAGGCGGAGACCCAGTACTTC. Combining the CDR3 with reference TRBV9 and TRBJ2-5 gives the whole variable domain DSGVTQTPKHLITATGQRVTLRCSPRSGDLSVYWYQQSLDQGLQFLIQYYNGEERAKGNILERFSAQQFPDLHSELNLSSLELGDSALYFCASSKLAGEAETQYFGPGTRLLVL.